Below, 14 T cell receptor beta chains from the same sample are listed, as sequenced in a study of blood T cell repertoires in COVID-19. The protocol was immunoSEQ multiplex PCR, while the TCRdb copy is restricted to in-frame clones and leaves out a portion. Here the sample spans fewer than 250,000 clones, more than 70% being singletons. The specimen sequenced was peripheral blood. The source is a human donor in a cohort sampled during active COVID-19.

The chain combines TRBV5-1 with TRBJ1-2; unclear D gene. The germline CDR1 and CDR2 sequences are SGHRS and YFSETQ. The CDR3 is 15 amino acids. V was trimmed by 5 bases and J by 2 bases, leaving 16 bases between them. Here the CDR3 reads CASRKPETPNYGYTF. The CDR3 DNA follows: TGCGCCAGCAGGAAGCCCGAGACACCAAACTATGGCTACACCTTC.

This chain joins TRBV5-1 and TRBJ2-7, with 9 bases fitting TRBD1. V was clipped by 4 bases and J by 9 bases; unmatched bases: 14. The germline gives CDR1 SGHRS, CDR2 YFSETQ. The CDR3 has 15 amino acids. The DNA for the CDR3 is TGCGCCAGCAGCCCCCGGACAGGGGCCGTCTGGGGGCAGTACTTC. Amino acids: CASSPRTGAVWGQYF.

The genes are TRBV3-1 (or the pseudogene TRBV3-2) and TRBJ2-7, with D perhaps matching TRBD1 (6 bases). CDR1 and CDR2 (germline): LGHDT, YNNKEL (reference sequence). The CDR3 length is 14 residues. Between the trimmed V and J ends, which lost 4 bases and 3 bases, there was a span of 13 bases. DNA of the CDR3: TGTGCCAGCAGCCCTACAGGACAGTTCTACGAGCAGTACTTC. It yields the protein CASSPTGQFYEQYF.

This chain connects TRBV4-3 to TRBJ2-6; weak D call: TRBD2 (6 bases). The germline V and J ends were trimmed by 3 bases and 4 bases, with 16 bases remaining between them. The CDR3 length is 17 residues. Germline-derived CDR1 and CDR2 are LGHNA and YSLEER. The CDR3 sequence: CASSHEYSGVGANVLTF. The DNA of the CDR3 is TGCGCCAGCAGCCATGAATACTCGGGGGTGGGGGCCAACGTCCTGACTTTC.

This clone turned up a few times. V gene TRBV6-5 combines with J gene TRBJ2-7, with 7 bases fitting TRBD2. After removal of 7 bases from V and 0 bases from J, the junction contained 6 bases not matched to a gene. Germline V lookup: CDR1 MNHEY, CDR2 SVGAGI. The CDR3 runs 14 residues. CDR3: CASTVAGSSYEQYF. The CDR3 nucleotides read TGTGCCAGCACCGTAGCGGGTAGCTCCTACGAGCAGTACTTC.

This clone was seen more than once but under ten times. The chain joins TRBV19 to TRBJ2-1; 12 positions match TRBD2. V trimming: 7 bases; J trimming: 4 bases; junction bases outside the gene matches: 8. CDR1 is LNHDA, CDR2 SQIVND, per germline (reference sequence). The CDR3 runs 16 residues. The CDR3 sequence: CASTPRLAGAYNEQFF. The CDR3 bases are TGTGCCAGTACTCCCAGACTAGCGGGGGCGTACAATGAGCAGTTCTTC.

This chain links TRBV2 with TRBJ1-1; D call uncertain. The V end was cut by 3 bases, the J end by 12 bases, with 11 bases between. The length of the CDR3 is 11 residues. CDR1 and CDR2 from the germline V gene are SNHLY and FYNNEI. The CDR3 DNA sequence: TGTGCCAGCAGTGAGCGGAGGGTCCCTTTCTTT. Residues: CASSERRVPFF. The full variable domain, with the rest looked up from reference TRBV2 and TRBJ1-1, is EPEVTQTPSHQVTQMGQEVILRCVPISNHLYFYWYRQILGQKVEFLVSFYNNEISEKSEIFDDQFSVERPDGSNFTLKIRSTKLEDSAMYFCASSERRVPFFGQGTRLTVV.

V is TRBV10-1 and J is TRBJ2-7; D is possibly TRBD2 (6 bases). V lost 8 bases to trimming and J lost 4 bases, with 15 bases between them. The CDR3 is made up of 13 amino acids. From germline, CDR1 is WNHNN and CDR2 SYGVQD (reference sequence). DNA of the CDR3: TGCGCCAGCCATCCGACTAGACCATACGAGCAGTACTTC. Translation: CASHPTRPYEQYF.

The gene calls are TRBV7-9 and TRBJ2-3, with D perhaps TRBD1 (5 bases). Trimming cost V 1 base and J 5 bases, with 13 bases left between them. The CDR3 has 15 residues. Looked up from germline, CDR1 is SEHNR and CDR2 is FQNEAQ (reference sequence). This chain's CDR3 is CASSLGGSGLDTQYF. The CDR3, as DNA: TGTGCCAGCAGCTTAGGAGGTTCAGGGCTAGATACGCAGTATTTT.

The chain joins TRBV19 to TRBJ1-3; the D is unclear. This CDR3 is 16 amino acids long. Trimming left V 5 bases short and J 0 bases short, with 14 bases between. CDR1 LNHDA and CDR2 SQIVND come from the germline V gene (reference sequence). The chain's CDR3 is CASSPNPPGSGNTIYF. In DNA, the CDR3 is TGTGCCAGTAGTCCTAACCCCCCCGGCTCTGGAAACACCATATATTTT.

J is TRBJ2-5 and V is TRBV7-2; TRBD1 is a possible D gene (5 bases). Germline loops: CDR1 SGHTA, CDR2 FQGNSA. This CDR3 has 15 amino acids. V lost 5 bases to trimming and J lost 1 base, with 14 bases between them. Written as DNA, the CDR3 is TGTGCCAGCAGCCCCTCGAGCAGGGTCCAAGAGACCCAGTACTTC. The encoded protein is CASSPSSRVQETQYF.

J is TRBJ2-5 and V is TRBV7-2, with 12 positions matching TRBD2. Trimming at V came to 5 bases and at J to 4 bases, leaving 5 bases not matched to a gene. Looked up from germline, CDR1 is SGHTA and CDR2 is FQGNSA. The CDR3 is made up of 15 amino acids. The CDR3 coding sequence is TGTGCCAGCAGCCCGACTAGCGGGAGTCTAGAGACCCAGTACTTC. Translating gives CASSPTSGSLETQYF.

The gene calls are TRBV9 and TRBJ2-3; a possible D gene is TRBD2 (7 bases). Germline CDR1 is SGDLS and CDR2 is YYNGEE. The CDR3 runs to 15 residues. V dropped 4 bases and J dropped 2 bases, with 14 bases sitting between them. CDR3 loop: CASSQVRGATDTQYF. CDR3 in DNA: TGTGCCAGCAGCCAAGTCCGGGGGGCCACAGATACGCAGTATTTT.

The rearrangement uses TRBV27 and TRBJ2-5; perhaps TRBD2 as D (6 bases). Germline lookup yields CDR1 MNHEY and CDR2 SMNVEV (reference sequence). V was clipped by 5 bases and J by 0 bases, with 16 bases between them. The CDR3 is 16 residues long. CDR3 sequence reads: CASSTIGGGYQETQYF. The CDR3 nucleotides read TGTGCCAGCAGTACTATCGGTGGGGGGTACCAAGAGACCCAGTACTTC.